This note documents a single T cell receptor (beta chain) sequence. What it binds is not known. Between the mid-2010s and the late 2010s, patients underwent resection in Japan or China. H&E slides confirmed each diagnosis, reviewed by two pathologists independently. This sample stems from a study of immune evolution from preneoplasia to lung adenocarcinoma. Background on the study: HLA loss of heterozygosity: roughly 7.5% AIS, about 15% MIA, over 30% ADC, none AAH. Study-level findings and limits: KRAS-mutant nodules had the highest T cell clonality.

Germline CDR1 is MNHEY and CDR2 is SVGAGI. Trimming cost V 2 bases and J 7 bases; bases outside gene matches: 7. The CDR3 is 14 amino acids. Profiled with immunoSEQ multiplex PCR; TCRdb holds only in-frame clones, not every one. This sample yields around 11,000 clones, of which less than 85% are seen a single time; 1.5% to 2% belongs to the top ten. The chain uses TRBV6-5 and TRBJ1-1; 7 positions agree with TRBD1. The sequence came from a person between 65 and 79 years old with lung adenocarcinoma. What was sequenced was FFPE minimally invasive lung adenocarcinoma tissue. The CDR3 DNA is TGTGCCAGCAGTTACGGCCAGGGGGGCCTTGAAGCTTTCTTT. Its translation is CASSYGQGGLEAFF.